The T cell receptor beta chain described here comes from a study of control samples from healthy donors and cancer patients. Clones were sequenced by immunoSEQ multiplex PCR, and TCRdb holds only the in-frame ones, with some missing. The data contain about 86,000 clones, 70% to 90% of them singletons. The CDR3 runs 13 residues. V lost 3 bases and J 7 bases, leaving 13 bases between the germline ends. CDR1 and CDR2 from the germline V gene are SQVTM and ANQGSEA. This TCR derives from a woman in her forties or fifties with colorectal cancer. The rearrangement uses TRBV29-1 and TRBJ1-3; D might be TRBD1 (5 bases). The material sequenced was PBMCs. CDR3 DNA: TGCAGCGTTGAGACGCAGGGAACGAACACCATATATTTT. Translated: CSVETQGTNTIYF.